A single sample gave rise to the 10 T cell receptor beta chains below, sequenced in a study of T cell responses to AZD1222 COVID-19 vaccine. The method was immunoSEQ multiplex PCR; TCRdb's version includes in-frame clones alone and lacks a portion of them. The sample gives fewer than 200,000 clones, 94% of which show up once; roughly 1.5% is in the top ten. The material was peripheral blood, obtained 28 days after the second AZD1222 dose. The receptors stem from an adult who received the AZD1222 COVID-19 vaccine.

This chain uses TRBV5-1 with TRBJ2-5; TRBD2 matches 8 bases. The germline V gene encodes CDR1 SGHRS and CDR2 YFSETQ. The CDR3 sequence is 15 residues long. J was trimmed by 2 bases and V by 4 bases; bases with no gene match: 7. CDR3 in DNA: TGCGCCAGCAGCCCGGGGGGGAGTGTACAAGAGACCCAGTACTTC. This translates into CASSPGGSVQETQYF.

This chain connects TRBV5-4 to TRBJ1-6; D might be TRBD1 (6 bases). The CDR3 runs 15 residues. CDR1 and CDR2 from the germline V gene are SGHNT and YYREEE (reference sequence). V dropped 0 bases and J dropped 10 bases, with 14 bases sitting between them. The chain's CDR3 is CASSLAGRGGSPLHF. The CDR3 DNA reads TGTGCCAGCAGCTTGGCAGGCAGGGGCGGGTCACCCCTCCACTTT. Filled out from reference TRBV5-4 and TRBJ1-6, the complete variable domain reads ETGVTQSPTHLIKTRGQQVTLRCSSQSGHNTVSWYQQALGQGPQFIFQYYREEENGRGNFPPRFSGLQFPNYSSELNVNALELDDSALYLCASSLAGRGGSPLHFGNGTRLTVT.

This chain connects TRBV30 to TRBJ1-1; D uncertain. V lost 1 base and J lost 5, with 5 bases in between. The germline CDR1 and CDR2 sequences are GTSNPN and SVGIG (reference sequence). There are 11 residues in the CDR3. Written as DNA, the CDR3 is TGTGCCTGGAGTGCACAAACTGAAGCTTTCTTT. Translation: CAWSAQTEAFF.

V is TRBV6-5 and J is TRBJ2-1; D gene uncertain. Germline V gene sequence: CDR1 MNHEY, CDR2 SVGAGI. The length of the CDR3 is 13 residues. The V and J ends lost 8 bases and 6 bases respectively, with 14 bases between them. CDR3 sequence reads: CASSSVIGNEQFF. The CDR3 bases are TGTGCCAGCTCAAGCGTAATCGGCAATGAGCAGTTCTTC.

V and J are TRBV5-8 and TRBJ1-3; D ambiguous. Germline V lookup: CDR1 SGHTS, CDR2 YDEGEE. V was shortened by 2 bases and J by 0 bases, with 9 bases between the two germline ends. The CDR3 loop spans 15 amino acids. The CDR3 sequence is CASSFGRYSGNTIYF. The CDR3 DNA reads TGTGCCAGCAGCTTTGGGCGCTACTCTGGAAACACCATATATTTT.

As DNA, the CDR3 is TGTGCCAGTAGTACGACAGGGGGACAAGAGACCCAGTACTTC. Protein product: CASSTTGGQETQYF. The genes are TRBV19 and TRBJ2-5; 9 bases line up with TRBD1. This CDR3 comprises 14 residues. Germline CDR1 is LNHDA and CDR2 is SQIVND (reference sequence). Losses at the gene ends were 4 bases for V and 2 bases for J; bases not matched to a gene: 2.

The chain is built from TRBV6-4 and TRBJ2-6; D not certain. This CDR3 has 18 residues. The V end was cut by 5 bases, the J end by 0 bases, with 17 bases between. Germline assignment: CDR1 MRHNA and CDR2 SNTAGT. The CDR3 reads CASSTTPITASGANVLTF. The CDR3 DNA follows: TGTGCCAGCAGTACTACACCGATTACTGCCTCTGGGGCCAACGTCCTGACTTTC.

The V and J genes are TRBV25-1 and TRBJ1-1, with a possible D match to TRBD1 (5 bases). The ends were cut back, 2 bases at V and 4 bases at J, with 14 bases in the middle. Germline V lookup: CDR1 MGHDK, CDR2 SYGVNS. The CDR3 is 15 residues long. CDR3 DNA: TGTGCCAGCAGTGAAGGAGGAGGAGGGACCACTGAAGCTTTCTTT. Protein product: CASSEGGGGTTEAFF.

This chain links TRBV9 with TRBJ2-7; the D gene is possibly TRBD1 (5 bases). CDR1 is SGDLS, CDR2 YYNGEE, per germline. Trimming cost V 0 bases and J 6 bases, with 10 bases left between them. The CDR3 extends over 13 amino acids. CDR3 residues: CASSVGAQGEQYF. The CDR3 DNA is TGTGCCAGCAGCGTAGGGGCTCAGGGCGAGCAGTACTTC.

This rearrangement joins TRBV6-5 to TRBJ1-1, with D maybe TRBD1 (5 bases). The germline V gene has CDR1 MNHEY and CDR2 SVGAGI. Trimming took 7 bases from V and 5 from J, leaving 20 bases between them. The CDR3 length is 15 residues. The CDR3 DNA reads TGTGCCAGCAATCCTTGGGGGACCGAGAGGACTGAAGCTTTCTTT. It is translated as CASNPWGTERTEAFF.